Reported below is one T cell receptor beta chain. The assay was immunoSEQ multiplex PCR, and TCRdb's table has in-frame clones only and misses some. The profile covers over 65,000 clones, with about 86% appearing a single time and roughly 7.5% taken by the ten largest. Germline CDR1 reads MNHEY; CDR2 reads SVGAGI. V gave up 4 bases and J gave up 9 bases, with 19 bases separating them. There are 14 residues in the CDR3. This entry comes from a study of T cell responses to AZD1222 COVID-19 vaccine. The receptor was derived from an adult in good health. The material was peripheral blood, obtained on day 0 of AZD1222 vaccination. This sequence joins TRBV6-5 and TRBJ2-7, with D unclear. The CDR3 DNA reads TGTGCCAGCAGTTTAAACCGGGCCAAGAGAGGGCAGTACTTC. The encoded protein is CASSLNRAKRGQYF.